These T cell receptor beta chains were read from a single sample in a study of T cell responses to AZD1222 COVID-19 vaccine. Some clones are missing from TCRdb's copy, which holds only in-frame ones; the method was immunoSEQ multiplex PCR. The table has 53,000 or so clones, more than 80% seen once. The sample in question was peripheral blood, obtained on day 0 of MenACWY control vaccination. The origin of the receptors is an adult in good health. Both conserved end residues are part of each CDR3. The D gene is left open where the match is weak. Size values are once, few and many counts, or a class for expanded clones, and some rows have none.

>.|TRBJ1-6|.|TRBV11-3
TGTGCCAGCAGCTTAGGAGCAGTGGATTCACCCCTCCACTTT
CASSLGAVDSPLHF
>.|TRBJ2-5|.|TRBV29-1
TGCAGCGTTGAACGTAGCCCCGAGGGACAAGAGACCCAGTACTTC
CSVERSPEGQETQYF
>TRBD2|TRBJ2-7|.|TRBV7-2
TGTGCCAGCAGCGCCGGGACTAGCGGGAGGGCCATATACGAGCAGTACTTC
CASSAGTSGRAIYEQYF
>TRBD2|TRBJ2-3|.|TRBV5-1
TGCGCCAGCAGCAGGGGTAGCGGGAGGGAGGATACGCAGTATTTT
CASSRGSGREDTQYF
>.|TRBJ1-6|.|TRBV27
TGTGCCAGCAAAGGTCAGGGCCTGTACTATAATTCACCCCTCCACTTT
CASKGQGLYYNSPLHF
>.|TRBJ1-6|.|TRBV3-1/TRBV3-2
TGTGCCAGCAGCCGACAGGACTCACCCCTCCACTTT
CASSRQDSPLHF
>.|TRBJ1-5|.|TRBV28
TGTGCCAGCAGTTTATGGACACAGGGTAGCGGTCAGCCCCAGCATTTT
CASSLWTQGSGQPQHF
>TRBD1|TRBJ1-1|.|TRBV10-3
TGTGCCATCAGAGGGACAGGGGGCCGGGGTCGAGAAGCTTTCTTT
CAIRGTGGRGREAFF
>.|TRBJ2-7|.|TRBV24-1
TGTGCCACCAGTGCGGGACTGCCCTACGAGCAGTACTTC
CATSAGLPYEQYF
>.|TRBJ1-5|.|TRBV27
TGTGCCAGCAGCGGGGGAGGGCCCCAGCATTTT
CASSGGGPQHF
>.|TRBJ2-1|.|TRBV10-2
TGCGCCAGCAATGGGGCTAGCTATCCTCCTGGGAGCTCCTACAATGAGCAGTTCTTC
CASNGASYPPGSSYNEQFF
>.|TRBJ2-1|.|TRBV9
TGTGCCAGCAGCCCTTTAGGGAGAAACTACAATGAGCAGTTCTTC
CASSPLGRNYNEQFF
>.|TRBJ1-2|.|TRBV6-1
TGTGCCAGCAGTGAAGCCATATATGGCTACACCTTC
CASSEAIYGYTF
>TRBD1|TRBJ2-3|.|TRBV20-1
TGCAGTGCTAATGAGGGGGCACACTCCACAGATACGCAGTATTTT
CSANEGAHSTDTQYF
>.|TRBJ1-2|.|TRBV28
TGTGCCAGCAGTTTCTCCGAGGAAGGGGGGGCCACGTATGGCTACACCTTC
CASSFSEEGGATYGYTF
>.|TRBJ2-7|.|TRBV30
TGTGCCTGGAGTTATACAGCCTCCTACGAGCAGTACTTC
CAWSYTASYEQYF
>TRBD2|TRBJ2-1|.|TRBV7-2
TGTGCCAGCAGCTCCCGCCCGGGAGGGACCTACAATGAGCAGTTCTTC
CASSSRPGGTYNEQFF
>TRBD1|TRBJ2-3|.|TRBV28
TGTGCCAGCAGGCCTCCGGGACAGAGCACAGATACGCAGTATTTT
CASRPPGQSTDTQYF
>TRBD1|TRBJ2-7|few|TRBV9
TGTGCCAGCAGCGTGGGGGCGGACAGGGGAGGCGAGCAGTACTTC
CASSVGADRGGEQYF
>.|TRBJ2-7|once|TRBV19
TGTGCCAGTAGTGCGGGACTGGGCTACGAGCAGTACTTC
CASSAGLGYEQYF
>TRBD1|TRBJ2-7|.|TRBV4-2
TGTGCCAGCAGCCAGACAGGGGCCAGCTCCTACGAGCAGTACTTC
CASSQTGASSYEQYF
>TRBD2|TRBJ2-1|.|TRBV6-2/TRBV6-3
TGTGCCAGCAGTAGCGGGATCGGGTTTCATAGCTCCTACAATGAGCAGTTCTTC
CASSSGIGFHSSYNEQFF
>TRBD1|TRBJ1-6|.|TRBV18
TGTGCCAGCTCACCAAGGAGGGACAGGGGTTCACCCCTCCACTTT
CASSPRRDRGSPLHF
>.|TRBJ1-2|.|TRBV30
TGTGCCTGGACCGAAGGGGGGTTGCATGGCTACACCTTC
CAWTEGGLHGYTF
>.|TRBJ2-5|once|TRBV2
TGTGCCAGCAGTGAAGCCACAGCTACGGGGCATGAGACCCAGTACTTC
CASSEATATGHETQYF
>TRBD1|TRBJ2-1|.|TRBV7-8
TGTGCCAGCAGCCCCCCGGGACAGGCAGGCAATGAGCAGTTCTTC
CASSPPGQAGNEQFF
>.|TRBJ2-2|.|TRBV5-1
TGCGCCAGTGGAGGGGTGAGCACCGGGGAGCTGTTTTTT
CASGGVSTGELFF
>.|TRBJ1-2|.|TRBV5-1
TGCGCCAGCAGCTTGGCGGGGGCGGAGTATGGCTACACCTTC
CASSLAGAEYGYTF
>TRBD1|TRBJ1-1|.|TRBV18
TGTGCCAGCTCACCTACCGGGACAGTTACTGAAGCTTTCTTT
CASSPTGTVTEAFF
>TRBD1|TRBJ2-4|few|TRBV19
TGTGCCAGTAGTATAGGTACAGGGGGGAACATTCAGTACTTC
CASSIGTGGNIQYF
>.|TRBJ1-2|.|TRBV7-9
TGTGCCAGCAGCCTAGCTGAGTTGGATGGCTACACCTTC
CASSLAELDGYTF
>.|TRBJ2-6|.|TRBV19
TGTGCCAGTAGTATTAGCGGAGTCTCTGGGGCCAACGTCCTGACTTTC
CASSISGVSGANVLTF
>.|TRBJ1-1|.|TRBV28
TGTGCCAGCAGTAAACAGATGCCCCGTGGGGCTTTCTTT
CASSKQMPRGAFF
>.|TRBJ2-5|.|TRBV7-7
TGTGCTAGCAGCTTAGGGGCAGGGGGAGGTTTGGAGACCCAGTACTTC
CASSLGAGGGLETQYF
>TRBD1|TRBJ1-2|few|TRBV4-3
TGCGCCAGCAGCCAATCAGGGGGGGACCACTATGGCTACACCTTC
CASSQSGGDHYGYTF
>TRBD2|TRBJ2-3|.|TRBV3-1/TRBV3-2
TGTGCCAGCAGCCGTCGGGGGAGGGCGGCAGGGACGGGGTTAAGGCCTACGCAGTATTTT
CASSRRGRAAGTGLRPTQYF
>TRBD2|TRBJ2-3|.|TRBV5-1
TGCGCCAGCATCCCCCGCCCGGGGGGAGGCACAGATACGCAGTATTTT
CASIPRPGGGTDTQYF
>.|TRBJ1-5|.|TRBV12-3/TRBV12-4
TGTGCCAGCAGGGTAGGGGAGGATCAGCCCCAGCATTTT
CASRVGEDQPQHF
>.|TRBJ1-1|.|TRBV2
TGTGCCAGCAGGCAAATGAACACTGAAGCTTTCTTT
CASRQMNTEAFF
>.|TRBJ1-2|once|TRBV6-1
TGTGCCAGCAGTGAATGGGGACCAGATGGCTACACCTTC
CASSEWGPDGYTF
>.|TRBJ1-1|.|TRBV11-2
TGTGCCAGCAGCCAAGGCTCCGGGAGGAGGACTGAAGCTTTCTTT
CASSQGSGRRTEAFF
>.|TRBJ2-7|.|TRBV12-3/TRBV12-4
TGTGCCAGCAGCAACTACGAGCAGTACTTC
CASSNYEQYF
>.|TRBJ1-1|.|TRBV19
TGTGCCAGTAGTATAGGTGGGGGAAACACTGAAGCTTTCTTT
CASSIGGGNTEAFF
>.|TRBJ1-2|.|TRBV7-2
TGTGCCAGCAGCCCTATCAGGCGGGGCACAGGCTACACCTTC
CASSPIRRGTGYTF
>TRBD2|TRBJ2-7|.|TRBV2
TGTGCCAGCCTAGCGGGAGGGCAACCCTACGAGCAGTACTTC
CASLAGGQPYEQYF
>TRBD2|TRBJ2-2|.|TRBV3-1/TRBV3-2
TGTGCCAGCAGCCGCGGGGGGAACACCGGGGAGCTGTTTTTT
CASSRGGNTGELFF
>.|TRBJ1-3|.|TRBV15
TGTGCCACCAGCAGAGGACCGGGGGTATCTGGAAACACCATATATTTT
CATSRGPGVSGNTIYF
>.|TRBJ1-6|.|TRBV14
TGTGCCAGCAGCCAAATTGGTCAGGGCTTGAATAATTCACCCCTCCACTTT
CASSQIGQGLNNSPLHF
>.|TRBJ2-1|.|TRBV7-9
TGTGCCAGCAGCTTACCAGTGGGAGACGAGCAGTTCTTC
CASSLPVGDEQFF
>TRBD1|TRBJ1-2|.|TRBV4-2
TGTGCCAGCAGCCAGACACAGGGGGAGGAATATGGCTACACCTTC
CASSQTQGEEYGYTF
>TRBD2|TRBJ2-2|.|TRBV10-3
TGTGCCATCAGTGCCGAGGGCGGGAGTGTCACCGGGGAGCTGTTTTTT
CAISAEGGSVTGELFF
>.|TRBJ1-1|.|TRBV5-1
TGCGCCAGCAGCGCGGGACAGAACACTGAAGCTTTCTTT
CASSAGQNTEAFF
>TRBD1|TRBJ1-2|.|TRBV20-1
TGCAGTGCTGCGGACAGGAAGGGCTACACCTTC
CSAADRKGYTF
>.|TRBJ2-5|.|TRBV5-8
TGTGCCAGCAGCGTGGACCGGGACGGACAAGAGACCCAGTACTTC
CASSVDRDGQETQYF
>TRBD1|TRBJ2-5|once|TRBV9
TGTGCCAGCAGCGTAGCCGACAGGGGGCGGGGTGAGACCCAGTACTTC
CASSVADRGRGETQYF
>.|TRBJ2-1|.|TRBV18
TGTGCCAGCGTCAGCTCCTACAATGAGCAGTTCTTC
CASVSSYNEQFF
>TRBD1|TRBJ1-1|.|TRBV6-1
TGTGCCAGCAGTGATACAGGGGGACTGAACACTGAAGCTTTCTTT
CASSDTGGLNTEAFF